These 7 T cell receptor beta chains share one sample of origin, sequenced in a study of T-cell memory formation after mild COVID-19. TCRdb itself ran the 5' RACE reads through MiXCR, one entry per CDR3 protein. The data contain around 450,000 distinct CDR3 sequences, approximately 25% of them seen just once; the ten biggest clones take up around 9%. The sample was PBMCs or a T cell subset sorted from them (not recorded which). These receptors were obtained from an adult woman who had mild COVID-19 (a few samples of this study predate the infection). Cell type and time point are not known.

This clonotype occurred a few times. The rearrangement uses TRBV9 and TRBJ2-7; TRBD1 matches at 8 bases. This CDR3 spans 14 amino acids. Germline lookup yields CDR1 SGDLS and CDR2 YYNGEE. J lost 3 bases, V lost 4 bases, and 6 bases had no gene match. CDR3 sequence: CASSMGQASYEQYF. CDR3 in DNA: TGTGCCAGCAGCATGGGACAGGCTAGCTACGAGCAGTACTTC.

CDR3 loop: CASSLDSIASYEQYF. CDR3 sequence (DNA): TGCGCCAGCAGCTTGGACAGTATTGCCTCCTACGAGCAGTACTTC. V is TRBV5-1 and J is TRBJ2-7; D unresolved. Looked up from germline, CDR1 is SGHRS and CDR2 is YFSETQ. The CDR3 contains 15 residues. The germline V and J ends were trimmed by 0 bases and 0 bases, with 10 bases remaining between them.

This chain links TRBV12-3 or TRBV12-4 with TRBJ1-1; 8 bases are a match to TRBD1. V gave up 3 bases and J gave up 6 bases; unmatched junction bases: 12. CDR3 length: 16 amino acids. This CDR3 reads CASSFPPRTGTSEAFF. In nucleotides, the CDR3 is TGTGCCAGCAGTTTTCCCCCTCGGACAGGGACTTCTGAAGCTTTCTTT.

This clonotype was counted between two and nine times. The genes are TRBV10-3 and TRBJ2-7, with 7 positions matching TRBD2. The CDR3 covers 14 residues. CDR1 and CDR2 from the germline V gene are ENHRY and SYGVKD. Unmatched junction bases numbered 4, after V lost 2 bases and J lost 3 bases. CDR3 nucleotide sequence: TGTGCCATCAGTGAGACTAGCGAGATCTACGAGCAGTACTTC. It translates to CAISETSEIYEQYF.

Of note for this clonotype: This may be a read error, as it is one base from a much larger clone. This sequence joins TRBV4-1 and TRBJ2-7; D uncertain. There are 15 residues in the CDR3. Per germline, CDR1 MGHRA and CDR2 YSYEKL. The germline V and J ends were trimmed by 3 bases and 4 bases, with 16 bases remaining between them. CDR3 loop: CASSHEAAPGYEQYF. The CDR3 DNA is TGCGCCAGCAGCCACGAGGCCGCACCGGGTTACGAGCAGTACTTC.

The table lists this clonotype with a few counts. CDR3 sequence: CASSYGVINTEAFF. CDR3 in DNA: TGTGCCAGCAGTTACGGGGTTATAAACACTGAAGCTTTCTTT. The rearrangement joins TRBV6-5 to TRBJ1-1; D remains unclear. V was clipped by 2 bases and J by 2 bases, with 9 bases between them. The CDR3 consists of 14 residues. Germline V gene lookup returns CDR1 MNHEY and CDR2 SVGAGI.

The chain joins TRBV10-3 to TRBJ1-6, with 7 positions matching TRBD1. This CDR3 has 18 residues. Germline V gene sequence: CDR1 ENHRY, CDR2 SYGVKD. V shed 0 bases and J 6 bases; nucleotides not matched to a gene: 11. CDR3 loop: CAISESELPTGPNSPLHF. In DNA form, the CDR3 reads TGTGCCATCAGTGAGTCCGAACTACCGACAGGGCCTAATTCACCCCTCCACTTT.